This entry is about one T cell receptor beta chain. This sample was taken from a study of blood T cell repertoires in COVID-19. Study in general: The samples span acute and convalescent COVID-19 from the United States, Italy and Spain. From T cells, B-cell-depleted T cells, or PBMCs came the material, which was cDNA or gDNA.

The repertoire was sequenced with immunoSEQ multiplex PCR; TCRdb's copy has only in-frame clones and lacks some. The top ten hold 3.1% of the sample, which has about 46,000 clones, more than 85% seen once. Germline assignment: CDR1 SNHLY and CDR2 FYNNEI. CDR3 length equals 13 residues. The V gene end was trimmed by 5 bases and the J gene end by 5 bases; junction bases not matched to a gene: 5. Material for sequencing was PBMCs or T cells enriched from blood (not recorded which). The receptor's source is a woman between 45 and 60 years old who had recovered from COVID-19. The V call is TRBV2, the J call TRBJ2-5, with 7 bases aligning to TRBD1. CDR3 coding DNA: TGTGCCAGCAGTATGTTGGGACAGGAGACCCAGTACTTC. Its translation: CASSMLGQETQYF.